This record covers a single TCR beta chain. Primers: 60 Vbeta forward and 13 Jbeta reverse. Sequencing was performed with immunoSEQ multiplex PCR; in TCRdb, only in-frame clones are kept and a portion is missing. Of around 120,000 clones in the sample, less than 85% were seen once. Trimming took 6 bases from V and 3 from J, leaving 24 bases between them. Germline V gives CDR1 MDHEN, CDR2 SYDVKM. The CDR3 has 18 residues. This specimen comes from a study of cytomegalovirus exposure and HLA in healthy donors. The material sequenced was PBMCs. The receptor was isolated from a man under 40 in good health and CMV-seronegative. This chain uses TRBV28 with TRBJ2-1; D is perhaps TRBD2 (7 bases). The CDR3 sequence: CASSKIGGGGPNYNEQFF. In DNA form, the CDR3 reads TGTGCCAGCAGCAAAATAGGGGGGGGCGGGCCAAACTACAATGAGCAGTTCTTC.